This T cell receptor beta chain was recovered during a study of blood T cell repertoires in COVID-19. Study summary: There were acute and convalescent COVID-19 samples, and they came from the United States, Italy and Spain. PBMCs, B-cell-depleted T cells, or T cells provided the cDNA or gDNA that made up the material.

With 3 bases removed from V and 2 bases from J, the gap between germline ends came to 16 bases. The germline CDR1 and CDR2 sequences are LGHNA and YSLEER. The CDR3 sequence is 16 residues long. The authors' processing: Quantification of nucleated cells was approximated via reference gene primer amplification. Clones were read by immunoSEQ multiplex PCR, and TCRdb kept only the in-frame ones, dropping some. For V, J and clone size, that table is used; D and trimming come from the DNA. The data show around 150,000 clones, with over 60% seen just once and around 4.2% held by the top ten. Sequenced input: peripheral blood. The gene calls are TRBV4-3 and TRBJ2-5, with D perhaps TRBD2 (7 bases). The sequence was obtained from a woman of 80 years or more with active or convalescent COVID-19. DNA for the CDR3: TGCGCCAGCAGCCAGGGGGGGGCACTAGCGCAAGAGACCCAGTACTTC. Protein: CASSQGGALAQETQYF.